One sample yielded the 20 T cell receptor beta chains listed below, sequenced in a study of cytomegalovirus exposure and HLA in healthy donors. With 60 Vbeta and 13 Jbeta primers, the PCR was carried out. Libraries were prepared by immunoSEQ multiplex PCR; TCRdb keeps only in-frame clonotypes and omits some of them. This sample has hundreds of thousands of clones; roughly two thirds occur once, and the top ten carry approximately 2.1%. Sequenced input: PBMCs. Source of these receptors: a female donor in good health and CMV-seronegative.

The J gene is TRBJ2-4, the V gene TRBV9; TRBD2 aligns across 7 bases. Germline V gives CDR1 SGDLS, CDR2 YYNGEE. Losses at the gene ends were 0 bases for V and 6 bases for J; bases not matched to a gene: 6. CDR3 size: 15 residues. CDR3 protein: CASSVGEGLRNIQYF. The CDR3 DNA follows: TGTGCCAGCAGCGTAGGGGAGGGCCTGAGAAACATTCAGTACTTC.

This chain links TRBV4-1 with TRBJ2-3; TRBD2 might be the D (5 bases). V was clipped by 3 bases and J by 2 bases, with 15 bases between them. Germline CDR1 reads MGHRA; CDR2 reads YSYEKL. The CDR3 consists of 16 residues. DNA for the CDR3: TGCGCCAGCAGCCAGGAAACTAGAGGAGACACAGATACGCAGTATTTT. Protein product: CASSQETRGDTDTQYF.

The J gene is TRBJ1-5, the V gene TRBV2, with a weak D call TRBD1 (5 bases). V lost 1 base and J 3 bases, leaving 7 bases between the germline ends. The CDR3 has 14 residues. Per the germline V gene, CDR1 is SNHLY and CDR2 is FYNNEI. The CDR3 sequence: CASSEGQNNQPQHF. CDR3 bases: TGTGCCAGCAGTGAAGGACAGAACAATCAGCCCCAGCATTTT. Supplemented by reference TRBV2 and TRBJ1-5, the full variable domain reads EPEVTQTPSHQVTQMGQEVILRCVPISNHLYFYWYRQILGQKVEFLVSFYNNEISEKSEIFDDQFSVERPDGSNFTLKIRSTKLEDSAMYFCASSEGQNNQPQHFGDGTRLSIL.

This clone has just a few counts. V and J are TRBV19 and TRBJ1-5; D is undetermined. Germline V gene sequence: CDR1 LNHDA, CDR2 SQIVND (reference sequence). V gave up 10 bases and J gave up 6 bases, with 22 bases separating them. This CDR3 has 15 residues. CDR3 sequence reads: CATVGFGVAGQPQHF. CDR3 sequence (DNA): TGTGCCACCGTGGGGTTTGGCGTGGCGGGTCAGCCCCAGCATTTT.

The chain is built from TRBV4-1 and TRBJ1-2; possibly TRBD1 for D (5 bases). Germline V gene lookup returns CDR1 MGHRA and CDR2 YSYEKL. V was shortened by 0 bases and J by 5 bases, with 16 bases between the two germline ends. CDR3 length: 16 amino acids. Here the CDR3 DNA reads TGCGCCAGCAGCCAAGAAGTTTCGGGGGAGAGGTATGGCTACACCTTC. Residues: CASSQEVSGERYGYTF.

The J gene is TRBJ1-2, the V gene TRBV28, with D unclear. This CDR3 comprises 13 residues. The V end was cut by 6 bases, the J end by 8 bases, with 16 bases between. The germline V gene encodes CDR1 MDHEN and CDR2 SYDVKM. DNA for the CDR3: TGTGCCAGCAGAAAGGAGGGCTTCTGGGGCTACACCTTC. Encoded protein: CASRKEGFWGYTF.

In its sample, this clone was seen once. V and J are TRBV5-1 and TRBJ1-6; 10 nucleotides agree with TRBD1. CDR3 length: 14 residues. Per germline, CDR1 SGHRS and CDR2 YFSETQ. Trimming took 6 bases from V and 8 from J; bases not matched to a gene: 5. The CDR3 protein is CASKGQGLHSPLHF. CDR3 nucleotide sequence: TGCGCCAGCAAGGGACAGGGGCTCCATTCACCCCTCCACTTT.

The V and J genes are TRBV9 and TRBJ1-2, with a tentative D call TRBD1 (6 bases). The germline V and J ends were trimmed by 4 bases and 4 bases, with 20 bases remaining between them. Germline V gives CDR1 SGDLS, CDR2 YYNGEE. The CDR3 sequence is 16 residues long. DNA of the CDR3: TGTGCCAGCAGCCCCCTGGGGCCAGGGGATTTCTATGGCTACACCTTC. Amino acid sequence: CASSPLGPGDFYGYTF.

This chain links TRBV5-4 with TRBJ2-3, with 10 bases aligning to TRBD1. The germline CDR1 and CDR2 sequences are SGHNT and YYREEE (reference sequence). The CDR3 totals 12 residues. Germline trimming cut 3 bases from V and 14 bases from J; bases unmatched to any gene: 6. CDR3 in amino acids: CASSSGDRGGYF. The CDR3 coding sequence is TGTGCCAGCAGCTCGGGGGACAGGGGTGGGTATTTT.

This chain joins TRBV2 and TRBJ2-1; TRBD2 aligns across 12 bases. This CDR3 spans 16 amino acids. With V trimmed by 5 bases and J by 9 bases, 11 bases remained unmatched. Germline values: CDR1 SNHLY, CDR2 FYNNEI. CDR3: CASSTRRLAGAGEQFF. In nucleotides, the CDR3 is TGTGCCAGCAGTACCCGGAGACTAGCGGGAGCCGGTGAGCAGTTCTTC.

CDR3 in amino acids: CASSAPPGTVDNEQFF. CDR3 DNA sequence: TGTGCCAGCAGTGCCCCCCCCGGGACAGTGGACAATGAGCAGTTCTTC. The gene calls are TRBV2 and TRBJ2-1; 7 nucleotides line up with TRBD1. The CDR3 extends over 16 amino acids. Looked up from germline, CDR1 is SNHLY and CDR2 is FYNNEI. Unmatched junction bases numbered 11, after V lost 4 bases and J lost 5 bases.

On this clone itself: The same CDR3 is also encoded by other DNA sequences in this sample. The chain couples TRBV5-1 to TRBJ2-7; the match to TRBD2 covers 14 bases. The germline V gene has CDR1 SGHRS and CDR2 YFSETQ. This CDR3 has 16 residues. With V trimmed by 0 bases and J by 4 bases, 3 bases remained unmatched. CDR3 sequence reads: CASSLGGTSGSYEQYF. CDR3 coding DNA: TGCGCCAGCAGCTTGGGGGGGACTAGCGGGAGTTACGAGCAGTACTTC. Looking up the rest from reference TRBV5-1 and TRBJ2-7 gives the full variable domain: KAGVTQTPRYLIKTRGQQVTLSCSPISGHRSVSWYQQTPGQGLQFLFEYFSETQRNKGNFPGRFSGRQFSNSRSEMNVSTLELGDSALYLCASSLGGTSGSYEQYFGPGTRLTVT.

This clone was seen only once. The rearrangement joins TRBV15 to TRBJ2-2; 8 positions agree with TRBD1. CDR1 LNHNV and CDR2 YYDKDF come from the germline V gene (reference sequence). The V gene end was trimmed by 2 bases and the J gene end by 4 bases; junction bases not matched to a gene: 3. This CDR3 has 15 amino acids. This chain's CDR3 is CATSRKQGGTGELFF. CDR3 nucleotide sequence: TGTGCCACCAGCAGAAAACAGGGGGGCACCGGGGAGCTGTTTTTT.

V is TRBV27 and J is TRBJ2-3, with TRBD2 matching over 8 bases. CDR3 length: 15 residues. Germline V gene data show CDR1 as MNHEY and CDR2 as SMNVEV (reference sequence). After removal of 7 bases from V and 6 bases from J, the junction contained 12 bases not matched to a gene. CDR3 bases: TGTGCCAGCAAATCAGCGGGAGAGCCCCCCGATACGCAGTATTTT. Its translation: CASKSAGEPPDTQYF.

The V call is TRBV21-1, the J call TRBJ1-2; TRBD1, the table's D call, lacks a check against the DNA. TRBV21-1 is an annotated pseudogene. There are 17 residues in the CDR3. In DNA form, the CDR3 reads TGTGCCAGCAGCCCCCACCGAGGTAGGGGGCCTAACTATGGCTACACCTTC. Protein product: CASSPHRGRGPNYGYTF.

This clone was detected only a few times. This chain uses TRBV27 with TRBJ2-7, with 7 positions matching TRBD1. Germline V gives CDR1 MNHEY, CDR2 SMNVEV (reference sequence). Trimming removed 8 bases from V and 3 bases from J; junction bases left unmatched: 7. The CDR3 spans 13 residues. The CDR3 region has the DNA TGTGCCAGCGCCTCAGGGGGTAACTACGAGCAGTACTTC. It translates to CASASGGNYEQYF.

The chain combines TRBV5-4 with TRBJ2-3, with TRBD2 matching 9 bases. Germline-derived CDR1 and CDR2 are SGHNT and YYREEE (reference sequence). V was pared by 4 bases and J by 1 base, with 13 bases of the junction left unmatched. The CDR3 has 18 amino acids. The CDR3 region has the DNA TGTGCCAGCAGCGCGGCGGGTAGCGGGAGTCTCGGCACAGATACGCAGTATTTT. Translation gives CASSAAGSGSLGTDTQYF.

A single count supports this clone. This chain joins TRBV28 and TRBJ2-7; D perhaps matches TRBD2 (5 bases). Trimming left V 8 bases short and J 0 bases short, with 17 bases between. The CDR3 totals 15 residues. Germline values: CDR1 MDHEN, CDR2 SYDVKM. In DNA form, the CDR3 reads TGTGCCAGCCGTTCACCAGCGGCGAGCTCCTACGAGCAGTACTTC. Its protein is CASRSPAASSYEQYF.

J is TRBJ2-7 and V is TRBV4-1, with D perhaps matching TRBD2 (5 bases). The CDR3 has 15 residues. Germline values: CDR1 MGHRA, CDR2 YSYEKL. Trimming cost V 1 base and J 2 bases, with 12 bases left between them. CDR3 region: CASSQVKDGAYEQYF. CDR3 coding DNA: TGCGCCAGCAGCCAAGTCAAGGACGGGGCCTACGAGCAGTACTTC.

J is TRBJ1-6 and V is TRBV27, with 9 bases matching TRBD1. CDR1 is MNHEY and CDR2 is SMNVEV in the germline V gene (reference sequence). There are 15 residues in the CDR3. V lost 6 bases and J lost 6; bases outside the gene matches: 6. In nucleotides, the CDR3 is TGTGCCAGCAGGCCCCCGGGACAGGGTAATTCACCCCTCCACTTT. It encodes CASRPPGQGNSPLHF.